This T cell receptor beta chain originates from a study of blood T cells in healthy people across ages. Whole-study context: Roughly one uniquely barcoded beta molecule per two T cells was captured.

V was shortened by 1 base and J by 4 bases, with 9 bases between the two germline ends. The CDR3 extends over 14 amino acids. Germline CDR1 reads SGHDT; CDR2 reads YYEEEE. A second roughly 6 to 12 cycle PCR used barcoded and J-beta primers. MiXCR, applied by TCRdb to the 5' RACE reads, yields one record per CDR3 protein. The table records about 800,000 distinct CDR3 sequences, 20% to 25% of them present only once. In addition, the sample was reused for a study of T cells of mothers and their children.

V gene TRBV5-6 combines with J gene TRBJ1-5; D might be TRBD1 (5 bases). Input material: blood. The receptor's source is a boy between 10 and 17 years old in good health. This chain's CDR3 is CASSLSDRNQPQHF. The CDR3 nucleotides read TGTGCCAGCAGCTTGTCTGACAGAAATCAGCCCCAGCATTTT.